Listed here is a single TCR beta chain. This receptor's antigen is unknown. No per-base quality is available; no much larger clone lies one base away. Interpreted using the paper, the treatment or condition label stands for: roughly 19 received Ad26.COV2.S at low or high dose, single or two shots; a few received placebo; per-sample allocation not given. For vaccine and placebo recipients, repertoires were sequenced using samples collected on day 63 after the first injection. Between 29 July and 7 August 2020, Cohort 1b enrolled 25 adults aged 18-55 years at one site in Boston, USA. Ad26.COV2.S was a replication-incompetent adenovirus type 26 vector expressing a prefusion-stabilized SARS-CoV-2 spike protein from the original Wuhan strain. The junction shows trimming of 6 bases on V and 3 bases on J, plus 17 bases between the germline ends. The CDR3 runs 16 amino acids, cysteine and phenylalanine included. Only the CDR3 portion is preserved as DNA: 48 bases, with reading frame beginning at the first base. CDR1 and CDR2, per the germline V gene (reference sequence), are MNHEY and SMNVEV.

The source of the sample is a study of Ad26.COV2.S vaccination and SARS-CoV-2 variants (dated by TCRdb to about 2021). For context, the study as a whole: Vaccine-arm donors were drawn from COV1001, a multicentre, randomized, double-blind, placebo-controlled phase I-IIa trial of Ad26.COV2.S in healthy adults. Ad26.COV2.S was administered intramuscularly at 5 x 10^10 or 1 x 10^11 viral particles, either as a single shot or as two shots given 56 days apart. Trial participants were randomized into five groups of five: low-dose or high-dose Ad26.COV2.S given once or twice, or placebo on both occasions. Throughout the experiments and outcome assessment, investigators stayed blinded to trial group allocation. TCRbeta repertoire sequencing served as the tool for gauging how specific and how broad the SARS-CoV-2-reactive T cell receptors were following Ad26.COV2.S vaccination. The TCR-sequenced set comprised approximately 32 samples: some 20 Ad26.COV2.S vaccine recipients, 5 placebo recipients and 8 SARS-CoV-2 convalescent individuals. Overall results and qualifications from the work: The study was not powered to compare responses between vaccine doses or regimens. Ad26.COV2.S recipients had higher spike-specific TCR breadth than placebo recipients (P = 0.0014). After vaccination, spike-specific CD8+ and CD4+ T cell responses were reported to show substantial breadth. The authors noted that total T cell responses may have been underestimated by the TCR breadth and depth analyses. Non-spike TCR breadth was comparable between vaccine and placebo recipients, consistent with the vaccine containing only spike.

TCRbeta CDR3 regions were sequenced with the immunoSEQ Assay. After extraction, genomic DNA underwent amplification by bias-controlled multiplex PCR, followed by high-throughput sequencing. Per the original workflow: Collapsing and filtering of sequences were performed to quantify the absolute abundance of each unique TCRbeta CDR3 region. T cell fraction was estimated by normalization of TCRbeta template counts to usable DNA, with usable DNA being measured through amplification of reference genes present in all nucleated cells. Repertoire TCRs were annotated as SARS-CoV-2-specific when V gene, CDR3 amino acid sequence and J gene were exactly matched to a known reactive TCR set. The reference SARS-CoV-2 TCR set came from MIRA and was filtered for enrichment in COVID-19-positive ImmuneCODE repertoires, removing public or cross-reactive TCRs. Drawing on the MIRA antigens, annotated TCRs were analysed further at the level of specific ORF or position within ORF. Breadth was defined as the number of annotated unique rearrangements divided by the total number of unique productive rearrangements, and depth was defined as the summed frequency of the annotated unique rearrangements. Two-sided Wilcoxon rank-sum tests were applied when comparing TCR breadth between groups. Drawn from immuneACCESS, this table holds only the in-frame rearrangements with V and J called that TCRdb kept. Clones are partly lost; checked studies trace under half to an unresolved V gene and leave the rest unexplained. Clone size and V and J calls were adopted from that table, with D and trimming inferred from the DNA. The table for this sample lists around 300,000 clones; 88% of them were counted only once. The ten biggest clones cover around 6.6% of the sample.

The TCR originated in a person aged 18-60 years who received the Ad26.COV2.S COVID-19 vaccine or a placebo. Here the chain combines TRBV27 and TRBJ2-2, and perhaps TRBD1 as D gene, on 6 matching bases. This specimen consisted of peripheral blood, obtained in a trial of Ad26.COV2.S vaccine versus placebo. The bases are TGTGCCAGCAGATCTTTTTGGGCAGGGGACACCGGGGAGCTGTTTTTT. It codes for CASRSFWAGDTGELFF.